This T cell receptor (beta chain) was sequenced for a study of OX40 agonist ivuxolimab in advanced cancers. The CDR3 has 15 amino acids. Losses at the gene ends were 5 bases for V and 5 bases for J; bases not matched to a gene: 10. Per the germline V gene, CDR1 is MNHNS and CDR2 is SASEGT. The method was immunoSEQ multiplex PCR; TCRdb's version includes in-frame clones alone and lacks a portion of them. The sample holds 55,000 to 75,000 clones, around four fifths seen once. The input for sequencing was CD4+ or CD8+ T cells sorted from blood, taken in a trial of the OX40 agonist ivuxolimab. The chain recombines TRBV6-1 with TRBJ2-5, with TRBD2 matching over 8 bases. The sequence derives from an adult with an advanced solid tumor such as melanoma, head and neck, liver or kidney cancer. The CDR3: CASSPPTGLVETQYF. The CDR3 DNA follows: TGTGCCAGCAGTCCTCCTACGGGACTAGTGGAGACCCAGTACTTC.